These 3 T cell receptor beta chains were all obtained from the same sample, sequenced in a study of T cell repertoires in cytomegalovirus infection. One entry per CDR3 protein results from TCRdb running MiXCR on the reads. Altogether 400,000 to 550,000 distinct CDR3 sequences are present, around 11% being singletons, with the ten largest covering 10%. Sample: PBMCs. The receptors originated from a human donor in good health (CMV status not recorded). Some clones in this sample may be carry-over from other donors' samples.

This clonotype occurred many times. This rearrangement joins TRBV3-1 to TRBJ2-3, with 10 bases lining up with TRBD2. There are 17 residues in the CDR3. Trimming removed 4 bases from V and 0 bases from J; junction bases left unmatched: 7. Looked up from germline, CDR1 is LGHDT and CDR2 is YNNKEL (reference sequence). The DNA of the CDR3 is TGTGCCAGCAGCCCCGGACTAGCGGCATCTAGCACAGATACGCAGTATTTT. This encodes CASSPGLAASSTDTQYF.

The sample holds a few counts of this clonotype. The genes are TRBV30 and TRBJ1-1; D is unresolved. Deletions cut 4 bases from V and 1 base from J, with 10 bases between. CDR1 GTSNPN and CDR2 SVGIG come from the germline V gene (reference sequence). The CDR3 spans 13 residues. The CDR3 sequence: CAWIAQRNTEAFF. Here the CDR3 DNA reads TGTGCCTGGATTGCACAGAGGAACACTGAAGCTTTCTTT.

Points on this clonotype: A much larger clone is a single base away; this may be a read error. The rearrangement uses TRBV5-1 and TRBJ2-7; TRBD1 matches at 8 bases. This CDR3 spans 15 amino acids. V dropped 4 bases and J dropped 3; count of bases not matched to a gene: 9. CDR1 is SGHRS, CDR2 YFSETQ, per germline. Here the CDR3 reads CASSHRQGKGYEQYF. CDR3 bases: TGCGCCAGCAGCCATCGACAGGGGAAGGGCTACGAGCAGTACTTC.